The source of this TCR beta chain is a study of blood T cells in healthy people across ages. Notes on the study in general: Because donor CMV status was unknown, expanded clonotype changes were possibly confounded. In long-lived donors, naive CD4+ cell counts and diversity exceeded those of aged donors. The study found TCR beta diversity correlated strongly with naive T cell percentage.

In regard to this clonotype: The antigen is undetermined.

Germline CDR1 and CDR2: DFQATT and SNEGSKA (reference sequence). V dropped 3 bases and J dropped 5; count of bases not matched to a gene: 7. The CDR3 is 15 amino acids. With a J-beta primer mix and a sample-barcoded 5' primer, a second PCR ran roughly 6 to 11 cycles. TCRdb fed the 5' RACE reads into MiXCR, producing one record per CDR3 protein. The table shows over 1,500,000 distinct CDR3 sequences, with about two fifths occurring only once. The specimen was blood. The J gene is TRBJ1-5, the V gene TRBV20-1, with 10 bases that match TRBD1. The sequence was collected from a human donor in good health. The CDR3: CSASPGTGVYQPQHF. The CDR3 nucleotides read TGCAGTGCTAGCCCCGGGACAGGGGTTTATCAGCCCCAGCATTTT.